Shown below are 16 T cell receptor beta chains from a single sample sequenced in a study of OX40 agonist ivuxolimab in advanced cancers. The assay was immunoSEQ multiplex PCR, and TCRdb's table has in-frame clones only and misses some. Of some 85,000 clones listed, over 75% are singletons. The starting material was CD4+ or CD8+ T cells sorted from blood, obtained in a trial of the OX40 agonist ivuxolimab. The source is an adult with an advanced solid tumor such as melanoma, head and neck, liver or kidney cancer.

The chain is built from TRBV5-6 and TRBJ2-7; 10 bases line up with TRBD1. CDR3 length equals 14 residues. Germline V gene data show CDR1 as SGHDT and CDR2 as YYEEEE. Trimming cost V 4 bases and J 5 bases; bases outside gene matches: 6. The CDR3 DNA is TGTGCCAGCAGCGTTGGACAGGGGGGCGACGAGCAGTACTTC. Translated: CASSVGQGGDEQYF. Combining the CDR3 with reference TRBV5-6 and TRBJ2-7 gives the whole variable domain DAGVTQSPTHLIKTRGQQVTLRCSPKSGHDTVSWYQQALGQGPQFIFQYYEEEERQRGNFPDRFSGHQFPNYSSELNVNALLLGDSALYLCASSVGQGGDEQYFGPGTRLTVT.

The gene calls are TRBV29-1 and TRBJ2-1; TRBD2 matches at 8 bases. Germline loops: CDR1 SQVTM, CDR2 ANQGSEA. The CDR3 runs 15 residues. V trimming: 2 bases; J trimming: 7 bases; junction bases outside the gene matches: 10. The CDR3 DNA is TGCAGCGTTGAACGCGGAGCGGGCGGGGGGAATGAGCAGTTCTTC. Residues: CSVERGAGGGNEQFF.

Worth noting for this clone: A read error may produce the germline difference seen at one junction end. The chain combines TRBV7-7 with TRBJ2-5; no definite D call. Per the germline V gene, CDR1 is SSHAT and CDR2 is FNYEAQ (reference sequence). The CDR3 runs to 13 residues. CDR3 sequence reads: CASSLETLETQYF. The DNA for the CDR3 is TGTGCTAGCAGCTTAGAGACACTAGAGACCCAGTACTTC.

This chain links TRBV7-2 with TRBJ2-7; 8 nucleotides match TRBD1. This CDR3 contains 15 residues. CDR1 is SGHTA, CDR2 FQGNSA, per germline. Trimming cost V 5 bases and J 2 bases; bases outside gene matches: 8. The DNA of the CDR3 is TGTGCCAGCAGCCTCCCCGGGACAGGTACCTACGAGCAGTACTTC. Translated, it gives CASSLPGTGTYEQYF.

The V gene is TRBV7-2, the J gene TRBJ2-3; 8 positions agree with TRBD1. The CDR3 extends over 16 amino acids. The ends lost 5 bases at V and 1 base at J; junction bases unmatched: 8. Germline V lookup: CDR1 SGHTA, CDR2 FQGNSA. In nucleotides, the CDR3 is TGTGCCAGCAGCAAACAACAGGGGGTTGGCACAGATACGCAGTATTTT. Translating it yields CASSKQQGVGTDTQYF.

This clone was seen just once. The V call is TRBV27, the J call TRBJ1-2; 9 bases align to TRBD1. J was trimmed by 7 bases and V by 4 bases; bases with no gene match: 13. This CDR3 spans 16 amino acids. Germline CDR1 reads MNHEY; CDR2 reads SMNVEV (reference sequence). CDR3 sequence (DNA): TGTGCCAGCAGTTCCCTATCCTGGGACAGGGTAGCTGGCTACACCTTC. Protein product: CASSSLSWDRVAGYTF.

This clone was seen just once. The chain combines TRBV7-9 with TRBJ1-2; a weak D match, TRBD1 (5 bases). The germline V gene has CDR1 SEHNR and CDR2 FQNEAQ (reference sequence). CDR3 length: 12 amino acids. V lost 5 bases, J lost 7 bases, and 11 bases lay in between. The CDR3 reads CASSPLGTGYTF. The CDR3 nucleotides read TGTGCCAGCAGCCCCCTCGGGACTGGCTACACCTTC.

The chain recombines TRBV9 with TRBJ2-7, with TRBD2 matching over 12 bases. The CDR3 consists of 16 residues. V lost 0 bases and J lost 3; bases outside the gene matches: 4. Germline CDR1 and CDR2: SGDLS and YYNGEE. CDR3 sequence: CASSVGTSGTIYEQYF. In DNA, the CDR3 is TGTGCCAGCAGCGTAGGGACTAGCGGGACCATCTACGAGCAGTACTTC.

This clone was detected once. CDR3 residues: CASSSGQGTSGNTIYF. CDR3 coding DNA: TGCGCCAGCAGCTCAGGACAGGGAACCTCTGGAAACACCATATATTTT. V and J are TRBV5-1 and TRBJ1-3; 8 bases fit TRBD1. The CDR3 spans 16 residues. Germline V gene sequence: CDR1 SGHRS, CDR2 YFSETQ. V dropped 3 bases and J dropped 0; count of bases not matched to a gene: 5. The variable domain in full, with the rest retrieved from reference TRBV5-1 and TRBJ1-3, is KAGVTQTPRYLIKTRGQQVTLSCSPISGHRSVSWYQQTPGQGLQFLFEYFSETQRNKGNFPGRFSGRQFSNSRSEMNVSTLELGDSALYLCASSSGQGTSGNTIYFGEGSWLTVV.

This sequence joins TRBV4-1 and TRBJ2-3; no definite D call. Trimming left V 0 bases short and J 7 bases short, with 26 bases between. CDR1 is MGHRA, CDR2 YSYEKL, per germline. There are 19 residues in the CDR3. CDR3 loop: CASSQEHKSGGSRIHTQYF. The CDR3 DNA sequence: TGCGCCAGCAGCCAAGAACATAAATCGGGCGGTTCGAGAATTCATACGCAGTATTTT.

This rearrangement joins TRBV4-2 to TRBJ2-7; D possibly corresponds to TRBD1 (5 bases). The CDR3 sequence is 16 residues long. The ends were cut back, 1 base at V and 1 base at J, with 14 bases in the middle. Germline V gives CDR1 LGHNA, CDR2 YNFKEQ. In DNA form, the CDR3 reads TGTGCCAGCAGCCAAGGGGCAGGGCAGATTTCCTACGAGCAGTACTTC. Translated: CASSQGAGQISYEQYF.

The chain recombines TRBV9 with TRBJ2-7, with D tentatively TRBD1 (6 bases). Germline CDR1 and CDR2: SGDLS and YYNGEE. The CDR3 is 15 residues long. Trimming removed 0 bases at V and 5 bases at J, with 15 bases between. The CDR3 sequence: CASSVGGLTLNEQYF. The DNA for the CDR3 is TGTGCCAGCAGCGTAGGGGGGCTTACCCTCAACGAGCAGTACTTC.

The V gene is TRBV11-2, the J gene TRBJ2-1; 9 positions match TRBD2. CDR3 size: 16 residues. J lost 7 bases, V lost 3 bases, and 10 bases had no gene match. Germline V CDR1 and CDR2: SGHAT, FQNNGV. CDR3 protein: CASSLEGREGRNEQFF. CDR3 nucleotides: TGTGCCAGCAGCTTGGAAGGGCGGGAGGGCCGGAATGAGCAGTTCTTC.

The rearrangement links TRBV7-9 to TRBJ1-2; 10 nucleotides match TRBD1. CDR3 length equals 13 residues. The J segment lost 7 bases and the V segment lost 5 bases, leaving 4 bases of the junction unmatched. The V gene's germline CDR1 is SEHNR and CDR2 FQNEAQ (reference sequence). This CDR3 reads CASSRGTGAGYTF. The CDR3, as DNA: TGTGCCAGCAGCCGCGGGACAGGGGCTGGCTACACCTTC.

As for this clone: Mismatch with germline at one junction end may stem from a read error. This sequence joins TRBV23-1 and TRBJ1-4; no firm D call. TRBV23-1 is an open reading frame, and its role is uncertain. The CDR3 has 14 amino acids. CDR3 nucleotides: TGCGCCAGCAGGGTTGACACTTTGACTTCCTCGGCCTCTTTT. Translating it yields CASRVDTLTSSASF.

This clone was seen once. This chain joins TRBV7-2 and TRBJ2-3; D ambiguous. The germline V and J ends were trimmed by 5 bases and 12 bases, with 15 bases remaining between them. CDR1 is SGHTA and CDR2 is FQGNSA in the germline V gene. The CDR3 consists of 12 residues. The CDR3 bases are TGTGCCAGCAGCCCAGCAGGCGGTAACCAGTATTTT. Translation: CASSPAGGNQYF.